These 5 T cell receptor beta chains originate from one sample sequenced in a study of T cells after yellow fever vaccination. Via MiXCR, TCRdb re-called the 5' RACE reads, giving one row per CDR3 protein. The repertoire holds under 300,000 distinct CDR3 sequences, less than 9% seen once, with roughly 0.9% in the top ten. The sample was CD4+ T cells sorted from PBMCs, taken 15 days after the yellow fever booster vaccination. Receptors were obtained from a man aged 25 to 40 who received the YFV17D yellow fever vaccine.

The rearrangement links TRBV13 to TRBJ2-5; tentatively, D is TRBD2 (7 bases). CDR3 length equals 15 residues. Per germline, CDR1 PRHDT and CDR2 FYEKMQ (reference sequence). Trimming removed 6 bases from V and 4 bases from J, with 18 bases in between. CDR3 sequence reads: CASRLGAGDGETQYF. The CDR3 DNA follows: TGTGCCAGCAGGTTGGGGGCGGGAGACGGAGAGACCCAGTACTTC.

This rearrangement joins TRBV7-2 to TRBJ1-5; maybe TRBD1 (6 bases). Looked up from germline, CDR1 is SGHTA and CDR2 is FQGNSA. This CDR3 contains 14 residues. Trimming took off 2 bases at V and 5 bases at J, with 10 bases between the two ends. The CDR3 nucleotides read TGTGCCAGCAGCTTACAACAGGGTGATCAGCCCCAGCATTTT. It encodes CASSLQQGDQPQHF.

This clonotype was detected only a few times. V gene TRBV3-1 combines with J gene TRBJ2-1, with D possibly being TRBD1 or TRBD2 (5 bases each). In germline, CDR1 is LGHDT, CDR2 YNNKEL (reference sequence). The germline V and J ends were trimmed by 4 bases and 4 bases, with 11 bases remaining between them. The length of the CDR3 is 14 residues. The CDR3 nucleotides are TGTGCCAGCAGCCTTCGGGACCCATACAATGAGCAGTTCTTC. Translated: CASSLRDPYNEQFF.

This chain connects TRBV7-2 to TRBJ2-1; 12 positions match TRBD2. The CDR3 contains 15 residues. Germline V gene sequence: CDR1 SGHTA, CDR2 FQGNSA. The trim removed 4 bases at V and 6 bases at J, leaving 4 bases unmatched. In DNA, the CDR3 is TGTGCCAGCAGCTCGTGGACTAGCGGGACCAATGAGCAGTTCTTC. This translates into CASSSWTSGTNEQFF.

The J gene is TRBJ2-4, the V gene TRBV12-3 or TRBV12-4, with 8 bases fitting TRBD1. The junction had 7 bases not matched to a gene; V was cut back by 6 bases and J by 9 bases. This CDR3 comprises 13 residues. The CDR3 loop is CASRSGGGSIQYF. Written as DNA, the CDR3 is TGTGCCAGCAGGTCAGGGGGCGGAAGCATTCAGTACTTC.